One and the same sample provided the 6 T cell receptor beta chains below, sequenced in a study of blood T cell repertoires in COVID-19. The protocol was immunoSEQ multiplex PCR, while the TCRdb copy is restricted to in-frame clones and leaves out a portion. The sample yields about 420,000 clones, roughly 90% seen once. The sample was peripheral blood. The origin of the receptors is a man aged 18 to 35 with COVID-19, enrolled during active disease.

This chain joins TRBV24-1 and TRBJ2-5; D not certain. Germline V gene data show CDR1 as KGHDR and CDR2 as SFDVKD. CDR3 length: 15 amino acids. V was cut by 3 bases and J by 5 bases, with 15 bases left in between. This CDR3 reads CATSDPGASVETQYF. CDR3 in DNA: TGTGCCACCAGTGATCCCGGAGCCAGCGTCGAGACCCAGTACTTC.

The CDR3 DNA follows: TGTGCCAGCAGTTCCTGGGACAGGTTGAACACTGAAGCTTTCTTT. It codes for CASSSWDRLNTEAFF. The chain recombines TRBV28 with TRBJ1-1, with TRBD1 identical over 8 bases. The CDR3 runs 15 residues. Trimming took 4 bases from V and 0 from J; bases not matched to a gene: 4. Germline values: CDR1 MDHEN, CDR2 SYDVKM.

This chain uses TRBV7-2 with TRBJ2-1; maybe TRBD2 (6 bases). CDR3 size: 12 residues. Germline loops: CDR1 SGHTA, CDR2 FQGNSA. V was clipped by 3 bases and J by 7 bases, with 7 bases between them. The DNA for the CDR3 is TGTGCCAGCAGCTTTGCGGGGAATGAGCAGTTCTTC. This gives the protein CASSFAGNEQFF.

The CDR3 protein is CASSLGLVVETQYF. DNA for the CDR3: TGTGCCAGCAGCTTGGGACTAGTGGTGGAGACCCAGTACTTC. The chain has TRBV7-2 and TRBJ2-5; 8 bases agree with TRBD2. J gave up 5 bases and V 3 bases, and 5 bases lay outside the gene matches. CDR3 length equals 14 residues. CDR1 SGHTA and CDR2 FQGNSA come from the germline V gene.

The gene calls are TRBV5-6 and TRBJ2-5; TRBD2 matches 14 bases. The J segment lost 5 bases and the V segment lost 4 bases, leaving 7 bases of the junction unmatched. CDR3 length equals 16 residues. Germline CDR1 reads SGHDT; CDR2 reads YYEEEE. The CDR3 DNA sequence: TGTGCCAGCAGCCCCCGGACTAGCGGGGGGAGGGAGACCCAGTACTTC. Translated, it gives CASSPRTSGGRETQYF.

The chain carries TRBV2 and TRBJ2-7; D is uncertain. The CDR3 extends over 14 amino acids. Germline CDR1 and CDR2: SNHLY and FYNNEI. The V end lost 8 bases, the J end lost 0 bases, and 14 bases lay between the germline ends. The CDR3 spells CASESGSSSYEQYF. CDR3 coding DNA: TGTGCCAGCGAGTCCGGGTCGAGCTCCTACGAGCAGTACTTC.